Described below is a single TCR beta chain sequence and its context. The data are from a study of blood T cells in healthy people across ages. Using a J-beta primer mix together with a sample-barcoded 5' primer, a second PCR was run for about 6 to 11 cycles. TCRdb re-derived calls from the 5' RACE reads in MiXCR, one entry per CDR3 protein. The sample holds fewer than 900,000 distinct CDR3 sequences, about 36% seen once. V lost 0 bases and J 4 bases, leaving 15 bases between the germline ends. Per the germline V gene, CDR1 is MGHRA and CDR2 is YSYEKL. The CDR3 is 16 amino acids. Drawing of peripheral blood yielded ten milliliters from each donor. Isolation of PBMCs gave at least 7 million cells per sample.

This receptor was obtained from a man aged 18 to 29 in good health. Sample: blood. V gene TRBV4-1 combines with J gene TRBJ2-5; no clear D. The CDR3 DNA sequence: TGCGCCAGCAGCCAAGAAGGTGGGCTAGTGGGAGAGACCCAGTACTTC. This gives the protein CASSQEGGLVGETQYF.